The clone carrying this T cell receptor (beta chain) was found a few times. During its preparation, the TCRbeta library received unique molecular identifiers. TCRdb used MiXCR to reprocess the PCR reads, holding one entry per CDR3 protein. The table records approximately 520,000 distinct CDR3 sequences, 30% to 35% of them present only once. The data derive from a study of T-cell reconstitution after alpha-beta-depleted transplantation in children. The germline gives CDR1 SGDLS, CDR2 YYNGEE. The germline V and J ends were trimmed by 1 base and 6 bases, with 26 bases remaining between them. This CDR3 is 19 amino acids long.

The chain carries TRBV9 and TRBJ2-1; tentatively, D is TRBD1 or TRBD2 (5 bases each). This TCR came from a human donor who donated a stem cell graft to a child with aplastic anemia. Sequencing used PBMCs from the stem cell graft donor, obtained from the stem cell graft. As DNA, the CDR3 is TGTGCCAGCAGCGTACCAACCTGGGAAACCGGACGGGACCCCAATGAGCAGTTCTTC. Residues: CASSVPTWETGRDPNEQFF. Based on the CDR3 plus reference TRBV9 and TRBJ2-1, the full variable domain is DSGVTQTPKHLITATGQRVTLRCSPRSGDLSVYWYQQSLDQGLQFLIQYYNGEERAKGNILERFSAQQFPDLHSELNLSSLELGDSALYFCASSVPTWETGRDPNEQFFGPGTRLTVL.